This T cell receptor beta chain was captured in a study of response to subunit inactivated influenza vaccine. TCRdb redid the calling of the RT-PCR reads with MiXCR, one entry per CDR3 protein. The table records 500,000 to 600,000 distinct CDR3 sequences, approximately 12% of them present only once. CDR3 size: 15 residues. V gave up 6 bases and J gave up 0 bases; unmatched junction bases: 5. Germline CDR1 MNHNS, CDR2 SASEGT. The TCR was taken from a man aged 50-60 years who received an inactivated influenza vaccine. This chain joins TRBV6-1 and TRBJ2-1; TRBD2 aligns across 7 bases. This specimen consisted of PBMCs from blood, obtained on the day of vaccination. CDR3 in amino acids: CASRQERDSYNEQFF. The DNA for the CDR3 is TGTGCCAGCAGACAAGAGCGGGACTCCTACAATGAGCAGTTCTTC.